This record concerns one T cell receptor beta chain sequence. The data derive from a study of blood T cell repertoires in COVID-19. Study-wide context: Samples taken during acute and convalescent COVID-19 were collected in the United States, Italy and Spain. Sources were T cells, B-cell-depleted T cells, or PBMCs; the material itself was cDNA or gDNA.

There are 15 residues in the CDR3. With 4 bases clipped from V and 1 base from J, the junction kept 2 bases outside the gene matches. Germline CDR1 reads MDHEN; CDR2 reads SYDVKM. Methods used by the authors: Using reference gene primer amplification, nucleated cell counts were estimated. Here immunoSEQ multiplex PCR was the method, and the copy in TCRdb shows in-frame clones only, minus some. V, J and clone size are those of that table, while D and trimming were read from the DNA. Among about 180,000 clones listed, about four fifths were seen once. The sample consisted of peripheral blood. The clonotype was recovered from a man aged 65-85 years with active or convalescent COVID-19. The V gene is TRBV28, the J gene TRBJ2-7; 12 bases agree with TRBD2. DNA for the CDR3: TGTGCCAGCAGTTCCCTAGCGGGGGGGTCCTACGAGCAGTACTTC. Protein sequence: CASSSLAGGSYEQYF.